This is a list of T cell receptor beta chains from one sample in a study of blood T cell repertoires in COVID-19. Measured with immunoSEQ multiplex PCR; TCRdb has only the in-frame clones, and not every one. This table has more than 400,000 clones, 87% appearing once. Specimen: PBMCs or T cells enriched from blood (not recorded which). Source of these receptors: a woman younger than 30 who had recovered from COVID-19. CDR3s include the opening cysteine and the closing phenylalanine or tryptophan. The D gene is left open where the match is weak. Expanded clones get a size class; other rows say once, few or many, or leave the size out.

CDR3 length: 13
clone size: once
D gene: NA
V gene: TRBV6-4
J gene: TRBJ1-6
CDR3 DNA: TGTGCCAGCAGGGGAGGGGTAGATTCACCCCTCCACTTT
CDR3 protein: CASRGGVDSPLHF

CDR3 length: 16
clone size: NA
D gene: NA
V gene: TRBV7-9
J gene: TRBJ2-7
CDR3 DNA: TGTGCCAGCAGCCCGGGCGATCGAGGGGGCTCCTACGAGCAGTACTTC
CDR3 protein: CASSPGDRGGSYEQYF

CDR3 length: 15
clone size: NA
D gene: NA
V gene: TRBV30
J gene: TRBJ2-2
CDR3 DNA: TGTGCCTGGAGTAGAGGGGGGGGCAACACCGGGGAGCTGTTTTTT
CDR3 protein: CAWSRGGGNTGELFF

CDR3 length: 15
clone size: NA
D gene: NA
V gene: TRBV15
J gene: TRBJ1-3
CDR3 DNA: TGTGCCACCGGCAGGGCGGCGGTCTCTGGAAACACCATATATTTT
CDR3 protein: CATGRAAVSGNTIYF

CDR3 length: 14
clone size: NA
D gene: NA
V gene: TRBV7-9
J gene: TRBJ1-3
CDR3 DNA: TGTGCCAGCAGCCTCCCAGGGTATGGAAACACCATATATTTT
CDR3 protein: CASSLPGYGNTIYF

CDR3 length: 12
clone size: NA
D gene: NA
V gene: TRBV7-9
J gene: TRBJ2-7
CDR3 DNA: TGTGCCAGTAAAGATCAATGGGGGGTGCAGTACTTC
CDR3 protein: CASKDQWGVQYF

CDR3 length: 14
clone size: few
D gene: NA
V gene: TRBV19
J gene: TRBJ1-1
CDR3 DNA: TGTGCCAGCAGGCCCTTCCAGGGTGAAACTGAAGCTTTCTTT
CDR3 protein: CASRPFQGETEAFF

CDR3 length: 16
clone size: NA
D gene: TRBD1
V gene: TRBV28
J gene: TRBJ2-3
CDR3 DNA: TGTGCCAGCAGTCCCCGAGGAACAGGGGGCACGGATACGCAGTATTTT
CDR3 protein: CASSPRGTGGTDTQYF

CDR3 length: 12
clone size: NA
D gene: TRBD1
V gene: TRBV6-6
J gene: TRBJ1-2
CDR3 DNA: TGTGCCAGCAGTAAGGACAGGCTCGGCTACACCTTC
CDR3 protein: CASSKDRLGYTF

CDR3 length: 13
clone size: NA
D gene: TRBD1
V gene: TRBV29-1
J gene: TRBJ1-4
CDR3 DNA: TGCAGCGTTGAAAGGGGGCAGGGGGAAAAACTGTTTTTT
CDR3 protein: CSVERGQGEKLFF

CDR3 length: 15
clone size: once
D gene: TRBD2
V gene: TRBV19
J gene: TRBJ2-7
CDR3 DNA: TGTGCCAGTAGTATTGGAAGCGGGGGGACCTACGAGCAGTACTTC
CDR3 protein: CASSIGSGGTYEQYF

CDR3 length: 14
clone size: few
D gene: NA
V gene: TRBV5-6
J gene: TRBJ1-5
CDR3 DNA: TGTGCCAGCAGCTTGTTCTCGGGGAGTCAGCCCCAGCATTTT
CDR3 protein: CASSLFSGSQPQHF

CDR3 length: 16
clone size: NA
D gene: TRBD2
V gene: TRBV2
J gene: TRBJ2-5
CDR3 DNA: TGTGCCAGCAGTGAAAGAAGCGGGGGCCAGGGGGAGACCCAGTACTTC
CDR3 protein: CASSERSGGQGETQYF

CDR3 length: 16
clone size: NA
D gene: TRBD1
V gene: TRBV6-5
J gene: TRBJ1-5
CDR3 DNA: TGTGCCAGCAGTTACCTCGGGACAGGGAACAATCAGCCCCAGCATTTT
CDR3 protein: CASSYLGTGNNQPQHF

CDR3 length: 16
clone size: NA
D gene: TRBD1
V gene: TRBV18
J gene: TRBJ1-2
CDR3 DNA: TGTGCCAGCTCACCAGACATGGACAGGGAACGGTATGGCTACACCTTC
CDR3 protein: CASSPDMDRERYGYTF

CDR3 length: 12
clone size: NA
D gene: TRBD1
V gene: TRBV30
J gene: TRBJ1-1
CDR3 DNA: TGTGCCTGGAGGACAGGGCGGGCTGAAGCTTTCTTT
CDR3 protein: CAWRTGRAEAFF

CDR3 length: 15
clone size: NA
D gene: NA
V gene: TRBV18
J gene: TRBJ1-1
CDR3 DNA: TGTGCCAGCTCACCACAGGCGGGCCGAGACACTGAAGCTTTCTTT
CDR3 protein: CASSPQAGRDTEAFF

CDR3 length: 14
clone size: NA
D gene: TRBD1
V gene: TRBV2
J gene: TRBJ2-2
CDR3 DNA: TGTGCCTCAACAGGGGACGGAAACACCGGGGAGCTGTTTTTT
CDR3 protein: CASTGDGNTGELFF

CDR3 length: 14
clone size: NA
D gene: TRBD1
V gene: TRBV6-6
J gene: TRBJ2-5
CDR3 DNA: TGTGCCAGCACCCTTGGACAGGGTAAAGAGACCCAGTACTTC
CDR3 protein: CASTLGQGKETQYF

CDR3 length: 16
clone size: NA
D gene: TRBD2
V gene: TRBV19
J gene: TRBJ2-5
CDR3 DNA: TGTGCCAGTAGCTCGGGGAGTAGCGGGGTTTGGAAGACCCAGTACTTC
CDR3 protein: CASSSGSSGVWKTQYF

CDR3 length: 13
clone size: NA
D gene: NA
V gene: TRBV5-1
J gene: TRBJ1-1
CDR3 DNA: TGCGCCAGCAGCCGATTCACGGGGACTGAAGCTTTCTTT
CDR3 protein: CASSRFTGTEAFF

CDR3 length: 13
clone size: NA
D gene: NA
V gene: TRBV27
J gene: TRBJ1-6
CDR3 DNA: TGTGCCAGCAGAACAGGGATAGGGTCACCCCTCCACTTT
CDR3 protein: CASRTGIGSPLHF

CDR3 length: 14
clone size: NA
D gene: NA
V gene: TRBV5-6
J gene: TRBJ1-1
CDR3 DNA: TGTGCCAGCAGCCTTGGATTGGGAGACACTGAAGCTTTCTTT
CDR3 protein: CASSLGLGDTEAFF